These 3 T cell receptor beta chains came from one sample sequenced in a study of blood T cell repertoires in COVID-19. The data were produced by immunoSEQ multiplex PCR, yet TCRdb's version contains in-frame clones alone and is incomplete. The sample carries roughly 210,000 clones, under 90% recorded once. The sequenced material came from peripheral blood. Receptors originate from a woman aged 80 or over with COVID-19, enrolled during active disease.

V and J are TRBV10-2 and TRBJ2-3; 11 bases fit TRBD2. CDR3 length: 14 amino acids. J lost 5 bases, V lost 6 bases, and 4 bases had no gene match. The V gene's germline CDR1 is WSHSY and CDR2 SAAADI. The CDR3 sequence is CASRLAGGIDTQYF. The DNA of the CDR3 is TGCGCCAGCAGATTAGCGGGGGGGATAGATACGCAGTATTTT.

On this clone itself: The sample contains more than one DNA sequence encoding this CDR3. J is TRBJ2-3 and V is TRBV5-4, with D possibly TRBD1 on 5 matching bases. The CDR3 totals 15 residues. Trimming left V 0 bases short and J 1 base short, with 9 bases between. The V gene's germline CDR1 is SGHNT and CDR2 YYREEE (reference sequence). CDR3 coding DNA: TGTGCCAGCAGCTTGGGGCAGGGCCGCACAGATACGCAGTATTTT. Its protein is CASSLGQGRTDTQYF.

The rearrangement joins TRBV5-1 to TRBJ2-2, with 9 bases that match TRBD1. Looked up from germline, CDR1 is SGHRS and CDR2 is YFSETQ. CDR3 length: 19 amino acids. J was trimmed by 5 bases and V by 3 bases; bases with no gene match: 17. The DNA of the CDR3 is TGCGCCAGCAGCTCGGACGGGCAACAGGGGGCGCGTTGGACCGGGGAGCTGTTTTTT. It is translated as CASSSDGQQGARWTGELFF.